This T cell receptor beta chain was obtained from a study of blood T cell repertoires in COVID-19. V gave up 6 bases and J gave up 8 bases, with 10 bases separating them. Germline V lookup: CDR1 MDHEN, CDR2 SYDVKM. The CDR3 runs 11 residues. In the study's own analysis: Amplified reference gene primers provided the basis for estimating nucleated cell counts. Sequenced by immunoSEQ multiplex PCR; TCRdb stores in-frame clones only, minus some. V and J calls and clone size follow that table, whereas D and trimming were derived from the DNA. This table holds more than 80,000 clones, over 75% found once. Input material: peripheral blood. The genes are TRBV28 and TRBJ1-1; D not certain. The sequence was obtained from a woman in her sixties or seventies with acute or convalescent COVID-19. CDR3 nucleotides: TGTGCCAGCAGGGAACAGTCCGAAGCTTTCTTT. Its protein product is CASREQSEAFF.